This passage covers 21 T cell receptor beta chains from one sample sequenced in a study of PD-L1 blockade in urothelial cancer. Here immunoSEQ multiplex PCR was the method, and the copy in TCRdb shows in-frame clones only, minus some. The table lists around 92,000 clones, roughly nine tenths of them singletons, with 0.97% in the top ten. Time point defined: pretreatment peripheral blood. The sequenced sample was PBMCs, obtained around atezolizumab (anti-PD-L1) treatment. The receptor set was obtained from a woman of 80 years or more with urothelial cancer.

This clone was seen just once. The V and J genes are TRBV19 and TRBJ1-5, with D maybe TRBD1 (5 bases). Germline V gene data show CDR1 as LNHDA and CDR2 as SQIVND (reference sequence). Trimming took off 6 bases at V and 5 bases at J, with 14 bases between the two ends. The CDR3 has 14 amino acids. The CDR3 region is CASSNRGTYQPQHF. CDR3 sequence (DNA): TGTGCCAGTAGCAATCGGGGGACTTATCAGCCCCAGCATTTT.

CDR3 in amino acids: CATPIPLTGRSYEQYF. The CDR3 DNA is TGTGCCACCCCAATTCCATTGACAGGACGCTCCTACGAGCAGTACTTC. The chain combines TRBV27 with TRBJ2-7; a weak D match, TRBD1 (6 bases). CDR3 length: 16 residues. V lost 10 bases and J 0 bases, leaving 22 bases between the germline ends. Germline V gene data show CDR1 as MNHEY and CDR2 as SMNVEV (reference sequence).

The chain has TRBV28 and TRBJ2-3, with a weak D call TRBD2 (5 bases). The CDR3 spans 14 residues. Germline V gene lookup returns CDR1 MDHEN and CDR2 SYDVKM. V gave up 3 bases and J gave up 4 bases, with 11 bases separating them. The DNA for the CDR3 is TGTGCCAGCAGTTTGCAGCTAGCAGCAGATACGCAGTATTTT. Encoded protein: CASSLQLAADTQYF.

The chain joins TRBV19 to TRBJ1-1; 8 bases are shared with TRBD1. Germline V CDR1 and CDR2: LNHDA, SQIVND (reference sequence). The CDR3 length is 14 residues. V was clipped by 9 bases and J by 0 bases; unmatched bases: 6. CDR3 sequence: CASNRQGMNTEAFF. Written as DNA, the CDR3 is TGTGCCAGCAATAGACAGGGGATGAACACTGAAGCTTTCTTT.

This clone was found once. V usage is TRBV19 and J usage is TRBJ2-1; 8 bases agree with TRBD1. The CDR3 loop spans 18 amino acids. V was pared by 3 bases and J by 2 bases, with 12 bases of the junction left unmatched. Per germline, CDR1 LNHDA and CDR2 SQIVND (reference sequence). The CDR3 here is CASSIPRGHRGTYNEQFF. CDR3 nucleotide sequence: TGTGCCAGTAGTATTCCCAGGGGGCACAGGGGAACCTACAATGAGCAGTTCTTC.

The CDR3 sequence is CASTPGGMGSYNEQFF. The CDR3 DNA sequence: TGTGCCAGCACCCCAGGGGGGATGGGTTCCTACAATGAGCAGTTCTTC. The chain is built from TRBV28 and TRBJ2-1; D may be TRBD1 (7 bases). Per germline, CDR1 MDHEN and CDR2 SYDVKM. Trimming removed 7 bases at V and 1 base at J, with 17 bases between. This CDR3 region has 16 residues.

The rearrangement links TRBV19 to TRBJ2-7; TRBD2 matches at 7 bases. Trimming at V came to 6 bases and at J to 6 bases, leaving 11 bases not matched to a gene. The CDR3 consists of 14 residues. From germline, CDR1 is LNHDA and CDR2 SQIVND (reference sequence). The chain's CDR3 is CASRIGAGYGEQYF. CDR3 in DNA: TGTGCCAGTAGGATTGGAGCGGGATACGGCGAGCAGTACTTC.

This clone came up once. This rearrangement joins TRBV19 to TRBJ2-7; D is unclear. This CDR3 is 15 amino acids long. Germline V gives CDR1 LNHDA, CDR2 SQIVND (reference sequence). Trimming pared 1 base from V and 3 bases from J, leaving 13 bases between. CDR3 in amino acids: CASSIAGANNYEQYF. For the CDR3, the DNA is TGTGCCAGTAGTATAGCTGGAGCCAATAACTACGAGCAGTACTTC. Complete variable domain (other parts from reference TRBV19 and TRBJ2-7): DGGITQSPKYLFRKEGQNVTLSCEQNLNHDAMYWYRQDPGQGLRLIYYSQIVNDFQKGDIAEGYSVSREKKESFPLTVTSAQKNPTAFYLCASSIAGANNYEQYFGPGTRLTVT.

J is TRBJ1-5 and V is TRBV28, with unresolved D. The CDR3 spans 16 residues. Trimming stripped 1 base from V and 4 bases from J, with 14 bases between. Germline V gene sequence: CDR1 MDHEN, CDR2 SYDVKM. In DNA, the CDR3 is TGTGCCAGCAGTTTATCTTCGGCTGAGAGGAATCAGCCCCAGCATTTT. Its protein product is CASSLSSAERNQPQHF. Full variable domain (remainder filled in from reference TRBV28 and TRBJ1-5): DVKVTQSSRYLVKRTGEKVFLECVQDMDHENMFWYRQDPGLGLRLIYFSYDVKMKEKGDIPEGYSVSREKKERFSLILESASTNQTSMYLCASSLSSAERNQPQHFGDGTRLSIL.

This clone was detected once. The CDR3 reads CASSPQGQGAYGYTF. The CDR3 coding sequence is TGTGCCAGCTCACCACAGGGACAGGGAGCCTATGGCTACACCTTC. V is TRBV18 and J is TRBJ1-2, with 9 bases fitting TRBD1. Germline CDR1 is KGHSH and CDR2 is LQKENI. The CDR3 loop spans 15 amino acids. The trim removed 1 base at V and 4 bases at J, leaving 4 bases unmatched.

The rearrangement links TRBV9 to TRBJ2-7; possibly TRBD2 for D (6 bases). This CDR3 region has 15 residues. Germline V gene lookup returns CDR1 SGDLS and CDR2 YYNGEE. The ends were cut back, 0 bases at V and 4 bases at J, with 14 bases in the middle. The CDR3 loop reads CASSVAPGVAYEQYF. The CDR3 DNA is TGTGCCAGCAGCGTAGCCCCGGGGGTCGCGTACGAGCAGTACTTC.

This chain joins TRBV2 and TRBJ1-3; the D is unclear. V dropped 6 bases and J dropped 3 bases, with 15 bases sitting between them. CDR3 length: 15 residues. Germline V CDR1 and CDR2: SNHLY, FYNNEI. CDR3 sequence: CASREMNLFGNTIYF. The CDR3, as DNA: TGTGCCAGCAGGGAGATGAATTTATTTGGAAACACCATATATTTT.

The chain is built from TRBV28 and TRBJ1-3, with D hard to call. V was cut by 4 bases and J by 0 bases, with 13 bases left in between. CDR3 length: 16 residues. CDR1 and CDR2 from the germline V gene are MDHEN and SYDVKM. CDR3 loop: CASSSPTENSGNTIYF. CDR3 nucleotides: TGTGCCAGCAGTTCCCCGACGGAGAACTCTGGAAACACCATATATTTT. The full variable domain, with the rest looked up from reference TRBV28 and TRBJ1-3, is DVKVTQSSRYLVKRTGEKVFLECVQDMDHENMFWYRQDPGLGLRLIYFSYDVKMKEKGDIPEGYSVSREKKERFSLILESASTNQTSMYLCASSSPTENSGNTIYFGEGSWLTVV.

The CDR3 region is CASSLYGRHTDTQYF. CDR3 nucleotides: TGCGCCAGCAGCTTGTACGGCAGGCACACAGATACGCAGTATTTT. The rearrangement joins TRBV5-1 to TRBJ2-3; D is ambiguous. From germline, CDR1 is SGHRS and CDR2 YFSETQ. V was shortened by 1 base and J by 2 bases, with 11 bases between the two germline ends. The CDR3 is 15 residues long.

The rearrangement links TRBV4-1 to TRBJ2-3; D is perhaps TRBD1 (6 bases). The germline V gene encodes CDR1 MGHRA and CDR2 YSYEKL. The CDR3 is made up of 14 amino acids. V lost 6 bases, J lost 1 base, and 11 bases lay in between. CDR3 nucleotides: TGCGCCAGCAGTTACAGGGAGCGCACAGATACGCAGTATTTT. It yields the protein CASSYRERTDTQYF.

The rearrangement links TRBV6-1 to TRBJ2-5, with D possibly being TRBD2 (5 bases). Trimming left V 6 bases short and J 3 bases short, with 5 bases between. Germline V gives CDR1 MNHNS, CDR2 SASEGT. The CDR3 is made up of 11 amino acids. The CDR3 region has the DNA TGTGCCAGCAGGAGGGAAGAGACCCAGTACTTC. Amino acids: CASRREETQYF.

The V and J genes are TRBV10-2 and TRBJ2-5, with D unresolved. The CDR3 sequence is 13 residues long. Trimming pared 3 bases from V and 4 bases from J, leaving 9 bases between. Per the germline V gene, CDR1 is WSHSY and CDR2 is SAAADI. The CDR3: CASSDSRGETQYF. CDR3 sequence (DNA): TGCGCCAGCAGTGACAGCCGAGGAGAGACCCAGTACTTC.

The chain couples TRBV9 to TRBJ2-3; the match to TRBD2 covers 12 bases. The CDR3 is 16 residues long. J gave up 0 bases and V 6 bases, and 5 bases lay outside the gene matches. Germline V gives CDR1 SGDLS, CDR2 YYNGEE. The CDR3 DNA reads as TGTGCCAGCACCGGGACTAGCGGGCTAAGCACAGATACGCAGTATTTT. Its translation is CASTGTSGLSTDTQYF.

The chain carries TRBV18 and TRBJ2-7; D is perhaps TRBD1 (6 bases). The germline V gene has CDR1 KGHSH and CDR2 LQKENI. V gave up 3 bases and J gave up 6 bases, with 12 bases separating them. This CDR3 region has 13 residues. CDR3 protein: CASSPGQDSEQYF. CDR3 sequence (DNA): TGTGCCAGCTCACCGGGACAAGACTCCGAGCAGTACTTC.

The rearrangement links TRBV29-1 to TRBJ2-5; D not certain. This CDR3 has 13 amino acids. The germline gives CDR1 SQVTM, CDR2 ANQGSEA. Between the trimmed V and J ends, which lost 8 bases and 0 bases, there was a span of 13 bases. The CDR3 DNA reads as TGCAGCATCTGGTGGCAGAACCAAGAGACCCAGTACTTC. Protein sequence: CSIWWQNQETQYF.

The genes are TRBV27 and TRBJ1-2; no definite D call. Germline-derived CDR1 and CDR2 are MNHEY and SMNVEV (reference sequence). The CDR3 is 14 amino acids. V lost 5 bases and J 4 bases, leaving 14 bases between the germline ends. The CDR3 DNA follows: TGTGCCAGCAGTATACTCCCGGGAGTCTATGGCTACACCTTC. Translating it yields CASSILPGVYGYTF.